The 24 T cell receptor beta chains below come from one sample, sequenced in a study of T cell repertoires in cytomegalovirus infection. TCRdb analysed the reads with MiXCR anew, one entry per CDR3 protein. The repertoire consists of around 180,000 distinct CDR3 sequences, with approximately 30% occurring once and the leading ten covering roughly 32%. The sample comprised PBMCs. The receptors here all came from a human donor in good health (CMV status not recorded). Some clones in this sample may be carry-over from other donors' samples.

V and J are TRBV6-2 or TRBV6-3 and TRBJ2-2; D not resolved. Germline V CDR1 and CDR2: MNHEY, SVGEGT. The CDR3 is made up of 15 amino acids. The V and J ends lost 4 bases and 1 base respectively, with 10 bases between them. The CDR3 loop reads CASSSVFLNTGELFF. Here the CDR3 DNA reads TGTGCCAGCAGTTCGGTGTTTCTGAACACCGGGGAGCTGTTTTTT.

With respect to this clonotype: A junction boundary mismatches the germline segment, possibly from a read error. This sequence joins TRBV7-3 and TRBJ2-2; TRBD2 aligns across 13 bases. CDR3 length: 17 amino acids. Germline V lookup: CDR1 SGHTA, CDR2 FQGTGA. The CDR3 sequence is CASSLTGLAGYTGELFF. The CDR3, as DNA: TGTGCCAGCAGTTTAACGGGACTAGCGGGGTACACCGGGGAGCTGTTTTTT.

A few counts support this clonotype. The chain links TRBV12-3 or TRBV12-4 to TRBJ2-3, with D possibly called TRBD1 or TRBD2 (5 bases each). This CDR3 has 16 amino acids. V dropped 4 bases and J dropped 2 bases, with 16 bases sitting between them. For the CDR3, the DNA is TGTGCCAGCAGTTCACCGCCCGGGGCTGACACAGATACGCAGTATTTT. Its protein product is CASSSPPGADTDTQYF.

This chain connects TRBV20-1 to TRBJ2-3; 8 nucleotides agree with TRBD2. This CDR3 is 13 amino acids long. In germline, CDR1 is DFQATT, CDR2 SNEGSKA (reference sequence). The V and J ends lost 3 bases and 4 bases, in that order; junction bases with no gene match: 3. DNA for the CDR3: TGCAGTGCTAGTCTAGCGGGTGCAGATACGCAGTATTTT. Its translation is CSASLAGADTQYF.

This clonotype was picked up a small number of times. The rearrangement uses TRBV7-2 and TRBJ1-1, with no clear D. Germline-derived CDR1 and CDR2 are SGHTA and FQGNSA. This CDR3 is built from 13 residues. The V end was cut by 0 bases, the J end by 5 bases, with 7 bases between. DNA of the CDR3: TGTGCCAGCAGCTTAGCGCGGGAAACTGAAGCTTTCTTT. It translates to CASSLARETEAFF.

This clonotype was recorded at least ten times. The chain is built from TRBV7-6 and TRBJ2-1; 11 bases are shared with TRBD1. The CDR3 covers 14 residues. The germline gives CDR1 SGHVS, CDR2 FNYEAQ. V was pared by 4 bases and J by 7 bases, with 3 bases of the junction left unmatched. This chain's CDR3 is CASSSDRGQNEQFF. The DNA of the CDR3 is TGTGCCAGCAGCTCGGACAGGGGGCAAAATGAGCAGTTCTTC.

This clonotype showed up just a few times. The rearrangement links TRBV6-2 or TRBV6-3 to TRBJ2-7; D is undetermined. V lost 5 bases and J 6 bases, leaving 8 bases between the germline ends. Germline CDR1 reads MNHEY; CDR2 reads SVGEGT. This CDR3 spans 11 amino acids. The CDR3 reads CASSMSREQYF. The CDR3 coding sequence is TGTGCCAGCAGTATGTCCCGCGAGCAGTACTTC.

This chain connects TRBV20-1 to TRBJ1-5; TRBD1 aligns across 7 bases. The CDR3 runs 16 residues. V lost 4 bases and J lost 4; bases outside the gene matches: 13. The germline gives CDR1 DFQATT, CDR2 SNEGSKA (reference sequence). CDR3 loop: CSATSNEGQLNQPQHF. Here the CDR3 DNA reads TGCAGTGCTACAAGTAACGAGGGACAGCTAAATCAGCCCCAGCATTTT.

This clonotype was observed a handful of times. The chain uses TRBV7-8 and TRBJ2-1, with D perhaps TRBD1 or TRBD2 (5 bases each). The CDR3 spans 13 residues. Trimming stripped 5 bases from V and 10 bases from J, with 15 bases between. Per the germline V gene, CDR1 is SGHVS and CDR2 is FQNEAQ. CDR3 in DNA: TGTGCCAGCAGCCTCCGATTGGGACGGGAGCAGTTCTTC. Protein: CASSLRLGREQFF.

This clonotype was seen only a few times. J is TRBJ1-1 and V is TRBV19; D uncertain. Germline V gives CDR1 LNHDA, CDR2 SQIVND (reference sequence). The CDR3 covers 15 residues. The V and J ends lost 3 bases and 3 bases respectively, with 14 bases between them. The CDR3 DNA reads TGTGCCAGTAGTATGCGGGGTTCTATGGACACTGAAGCTTTCTTT. Amino acid sequence: CASSMRGSMDTEAFF.

This clonotype was counted at least ten times. The chain recombines TRBV7-2 with TRBJ1-1, with D unclear. The V and J ends lost 5 bases and 3 bases respectively, with 16 bases between them. Germline V gives CDR1 SGHTA, CDR2 FQGNSA. This CDR3 spans 15 amino acids. CDR3: CASSPVGWGDTEAFF. CDR3 sequence (DNA): TGTGCCAGCAGCCCCGTGGGATGGGGAGACACTGAAGCTTTCTTT.

This clonotype was seen repeatedly, ten times or more. V usage is TRBV5-1 and J usage is TRBJ2-3; D not resolved. The CDR3 length is 13 residues. Trimming removed 3 bases from V and 2 bases from J, with 7 bases in between. From germline, CDR1 is SGHRS and CDR2 YFSETQ. For the CDR3, the DNA is TGCGCCAGCAGCTCGATGACCACAGATACGCAGTATTTT. Its protein product is CASSSMTTDTQYF. The variable domain in full, with the rest retrieved from reference TRBV5-1 and TRBJ2-3, is KAGVTQTPRYLIKTRGQQVTLSCSPISGHRSVSWYQQTPGQGLQFLFEYFSETQRNKGNFPGRFSGRQFSNSRSEMNVSTLELGDSALYLCASSSMTTDTQYFGPGTRLTVL.

CDR3 sequence reads: CSVGTGSIYGYTF. The CDR3, as DNA: TGCAGCGTTGGCACAGGGTCTATCTATGGCTACACCTTC. The V call is TRBV29-1, the J call TRBJ1-2, with D tentatively TRBD1 (6 bases). V lost 4 bases and J 4 bases, leaving 13 bases between the germline ends. The germline V gene encodes CDR1 SQVTM and CDR2 ANQGSEA. The CDR3 is 13 amino acids.

The chain links TRBV6-2 or TRBV6-3 to TRBJ2-2; 9 bases line up with TRBD2. Germline lookup yields CDR1 MNHEY and CDR2 SVGEGT. J gave up 6 bases and V 7 bases, and 12 bases lay outside the gene matches. The CDR3 loop spans 16 amino acids. The CDR3 is CASTPSGGRLAGELFF. The DNA of the CDR3 is TGTGCCAGCACCCCCAGCGGGGGGAGGCTTGCCGGGGAGCTGTTTTTT.

Ten or more counts support this clonotype. The V call is TRBV7-2, the J call TRBJ1-1; TRBD1 might be the D (5 bases). The CDR3 is made up of 14 amino acids. V was clipped by 1 base and J by 7 bases, with 13 bases between them. Germline CDR1 and CDR2: SGHTA and FQGNSA. CDR3 coding DNA: TGTGCCAGCAGCTTAGGGGGGTCCCGTCATGAAGCTTTCTTT. Translating it yields CASSLGGSRHEAFF.

The chain is built from TRBV19 and TRBJ2-3; 11 nucleotides agree with TRBD2. Unmatched junction bases numbered 5, after V lost 5 bases and J lost 4 bases. Germline-derived CDR1 and CDR2 are LNHDA and SQIVND (reference sequence). This CDR3 region has 15 residues. The CDR3 DNA follows: TGTGCCAGTAGTCGGGTACTAGCGGGGGCAGATACGCAGTATTTT. It specifies CASSRVLAGADTQYF.

V and J are TRBV11-3 and TRBJ2-5, with 7 bases lining up with TRBD1. V gave up 5 bases and J gave up 4 bases; unmatched junction bases: 4. Germline V gene data show CDR1 as SGHNT and CDR2 as YENEEA. This CDR3 is built from 13 residues. The CDR3 protein is CASSAGQVETQYF. DNA for the CDR3: TGTGCCAGCAGCGCCGGACAGGTAGAGACCCAGTACTTC. Variable domain in full (rest from reference TRBV11-3 and TRBJ2-5): EAGVVQSPRYKIIEKKQPVAFWCNPISGHNTLYWYLQNLGQGPELLIRYENEEAVDDSQLPKDRFSAERLKGVDSTLKIQPAELGDSAVYLCASSAGQVETQYFGPGTRLLVL.

This chain's CDR3 is CASSPRGRNSPLHF. The CDR3 bases are TGTGCCAGCAGTCCCCGGGGCCGCAATTCACCCCTCCACTTT. V and J are TRBV12-3 or TRBV12-4 and TRBJ1-6; maybe TRBD1 (5 bases). The V end was cut by 5 bases, the J end by 7 bases, with 12 bases between. The CDR3 length is 14 residues.

This clonotype occurred many times. V usage is TRBV7-2 and J usage is TRBJ1-5, with 8 bases that match TRBD1. CDR1 is SGHTA, CDR2 FQGNSA, per germline. There are 15 residues in the CDR3. V lost 6 bases, J lost 2 bases, and 6 bases stayed unmatched. The CDR3 coding sequence is TGTGCCAGCAGACCAGGGGGCGCTGGCAATCAGCCCCAGCATTTT. Its protein product is CASRPGGAGNQPQHF.

A few counts support this clonotype. The rearrangement joins TRBV7-2 to TRBJ1-1; D is unclear. Trimming shortened V by 5 bases and J by 6 bases, and 16 bases separated the two germline ends. CDR1 is SGHTA, CDR2 FQGNSA, per germline. This CDR3 is built from 14 residues. The CDR3 spells CASSARRAGAEAFF. CDR3 nucleotide sequence: TGTGCCAGCAGCGCGCGCCGGGCTGGGGCTGAAGCTTTCTTT.

This clonotype was found a few times. This chain uses TRBV27 with TRBJ1-3; D remains ambiguous. Germline lookup yields CDR1 MNHEY and CDR2 SMNVEV (reference sequence). CDR3 length equals 14 residues. V was pared by 2 bases and J by 1 base, with 6 bases between. CDR3 coding DNA: TGTGCCAGCAGTTTAAGGGATTCTGGAAACACCATATATTTT. Translating it yields CASSLRDSGNTIYF.

This clonotype was counted between two and nine times. The chain employs TRBV28 and TRBJ1-2; a possible D gene is TRBD1 (5 bases). Germline V lookup: CDR1 MDHEN, CDR2 SYDVKM. Trimming cost V 5 bases and J 4 bases, with 14 bases left between them. The CDR3 loop spans 14 amino acids. CDR3 DNA sequence: TGTGCCAGCAGTCTGGGACTTACCCGCTATGGCTACACCTTC. Translated, it gives CASSLGLTRYGYTF.

The V gene is TRBV30, the J gene TRBJ1-2; possibly TRBD1 for D (5 bases). This CDR3 region has 13 residues. V lost 4 bases and J 1 base, leaving 10 bases between the germline ends. In germline, CDR1 is GTSNPN, CDR2 SVGIG (reference sequence). CDR3 coding DNA: TGTGCCTGGAATCAGGGTGGTAACTATGGCTACACCTTC. Protein: CAWNQGGNYGYTF. The whole variable domain, filled in from reference TRBV30 and TRBJ1-2, reads SQTIHQWPATLVQPVGSPLSLECTVEGTSNPNLYWYRQAAGRGLQLLFYSVGIGQISSEVPQNLSASRPQDRQFILSSKKLLLSDSGFYLCAWNQGGNYGYTFGSGTRLTVV.

The chain is built from TRBV29-1 and TRBJ1-5; D gene unclear. V lost 6 bases to trimming and J lost 5 bases, with 14 bases between them. This CDR3 is 13 amino acids long. Germline CDR1 reads SQVTM; CDR2 reads ANQGSEA. The CDR3 DNA follows: TGCAGCGTCGCTTGGAGGGCCGATCAGCCCCAGCATTTT. As protein: CSVAWRADQPQHF.